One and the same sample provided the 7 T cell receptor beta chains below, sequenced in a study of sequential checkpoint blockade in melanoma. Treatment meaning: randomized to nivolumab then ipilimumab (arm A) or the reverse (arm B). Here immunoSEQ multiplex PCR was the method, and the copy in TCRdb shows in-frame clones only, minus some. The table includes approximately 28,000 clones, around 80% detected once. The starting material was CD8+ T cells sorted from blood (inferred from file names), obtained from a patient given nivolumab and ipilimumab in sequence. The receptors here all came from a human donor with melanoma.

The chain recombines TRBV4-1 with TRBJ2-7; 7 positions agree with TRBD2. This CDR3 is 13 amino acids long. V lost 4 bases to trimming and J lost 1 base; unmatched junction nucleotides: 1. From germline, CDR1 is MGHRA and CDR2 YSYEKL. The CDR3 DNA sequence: TGCGCCAGCAGCCCCGGGGGGTCCTACGAGCAGTACTTC. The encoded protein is CASSPGGSYEQYF.

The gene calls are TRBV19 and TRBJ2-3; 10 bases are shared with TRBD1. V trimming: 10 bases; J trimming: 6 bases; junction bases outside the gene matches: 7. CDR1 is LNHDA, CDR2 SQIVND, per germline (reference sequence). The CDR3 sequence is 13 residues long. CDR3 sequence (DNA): TGTGCCACGGGGACAGGGGTGCCGGATACGCAGTATTTT. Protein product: CATGTGVPDTQYF. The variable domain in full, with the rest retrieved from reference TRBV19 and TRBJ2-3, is DGGITQSPKYLFRKEGQNVTLSCEQNLNHDAMYWYRQDPGQGLRLIYYSQIVNDFQKGDIAEGYSVSREKKESFPLTVTSAQKNPTAFYLCATGTGVPDTQYFGPGTRLTVL.

CDR3 region: CASSLGARASGELFF. The CDR3 nucleotides are TGTGCCAGCAGCTTAGGGGCGAGGGCCTCCGGGGAGCTGTTTTTT. V and J are TRBV7-8 and TRBJ2-2; a possible D gene is TRBD2 (5 bases). Trimming left V 1 base short and J 6 bases short, with 12 bases between. Germline V gives CDR1 SGHVS, CDR2 FQNEAQ. The CDR3 has 15 amino acids.

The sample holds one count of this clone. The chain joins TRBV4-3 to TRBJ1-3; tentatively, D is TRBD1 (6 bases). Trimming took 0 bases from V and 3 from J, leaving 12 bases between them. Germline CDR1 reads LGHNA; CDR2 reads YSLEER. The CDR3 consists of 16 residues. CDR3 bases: TGCGCCAGCAGCCAAGATAGTGGGGGCCTTGGAAACACCATATATTTT. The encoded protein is CASSQDSGGLGNTIYF.

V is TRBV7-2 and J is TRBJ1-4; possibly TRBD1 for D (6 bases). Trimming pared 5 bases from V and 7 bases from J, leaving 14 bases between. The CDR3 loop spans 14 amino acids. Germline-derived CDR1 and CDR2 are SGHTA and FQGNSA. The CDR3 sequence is CASSPGPRGEKLFF. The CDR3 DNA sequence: TGTGCCAGCAGCCCGGGACCCAGGGGTGAAAAACTGTTTTTT.

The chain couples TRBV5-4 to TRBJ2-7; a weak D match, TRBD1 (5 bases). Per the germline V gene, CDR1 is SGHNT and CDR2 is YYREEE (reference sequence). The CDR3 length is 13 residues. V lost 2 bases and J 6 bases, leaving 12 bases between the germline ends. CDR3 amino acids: CASSFGRVGEQYF. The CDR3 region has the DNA TGTGCCAGCAGCTTTGGCAGGGTGGGCGAGCAGTACTTC.

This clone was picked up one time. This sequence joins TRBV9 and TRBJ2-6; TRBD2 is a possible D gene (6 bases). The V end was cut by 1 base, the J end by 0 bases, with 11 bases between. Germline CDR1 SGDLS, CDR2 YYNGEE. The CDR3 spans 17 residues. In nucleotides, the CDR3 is TGTGCCAGCAGCGTACGTAGCGGCAACTCTGGGGCCAACGTCCTGACTTTC. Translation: CASSVRSGNSGANVLTF.